This TCR beta chain was documented in a study of blood T cell repertoires in COVID-19. Overall study: Some COVID-19 samples were acute and others convalescent; all came from the United States, Italy and Spain. The analysed material was cDNA or gDNA that came from T cells, B-cell-depleted T cells, or PBMCs.

Original processing notes: Reference gene primer amplification in the assay estimated nucleated cell counts. Sequenced by immunoSEQ multiplex PCR; TCRdb stores in-frame clones only, minus some. V and J calls and clone size follow that table, whereas D and trimming were derived from the DNA. The sample has 15,000 to 20,000 clones, about 85% seen once; the top ten hold roughly 15%. J gave up 1 base and V 5 bases, and 7 bases lay outside the gene matches. The germline CDR1 and CDR2 sequences are SGHVS and FQNEAQ. This CDR3 is 15 amino acids long. Sequencing was performed on peripheral blood. The TCR originated in a human donor in a cohort sampled during active COVID-19. This chain uses TRBV7-8 with TRBJ2-7, with 8 bases that match TRBD1. CDR3 DNA sequence: TGTGCCAGCAGCATCCGACAGGGGCCTTCCTACGAGCAGTACTTC. Protein: CASSIRQGPSYEQYF.